Below are 9 T cell receptor beta chains sequenced from a single sample in a study of shared clonotypes between healthy human individuals. Sequencing used immunoSEQ multiplex PCR; TCRdb keeps in-frame clones, though not all of them. The table records over 2 million clones, 85% to 95% of them present only once. Sequencing was done on a sample of naive CD4+ T cells sorted from blood. Specified subset: CD45RA+ positively selected. These receptors were taken from a man aged 18-30 years in good health.

The chain has TRBV7-9 and TRBJ1-2; 7 positions agree with TRBD1. This CDR3 is 14 amino acids long. J lost 5 bases, V lost 4 bases, and 7 bases had no gene match. The germline V gene encodes CDR1 SEHNR and CDR2 FQNEAQ (reference sequence). This chain's CDR3 is CASSWGDSAYGYTF. CDR3 nucleotides: TGTGCCAGCAGCTGGGGGGACAGTGCTTATGGCTACACCTTC.

This chain uses TRBV25-1 with TRBJ2-1, with D perhaps TRBD1 (6 bases). The CDR3 sequence is 16 residues long. From germline, CDR1 is MGHDK and CDR2 SYGVNS. V lost 8 bases, J lost 1 base, and 18 bases lay in between. The CDR3 DNA is TGTGCCAGCTCTCGCGGTGGGGGCGCATCCTACAATGAGCAGTTCTTC. Protein product: CASSRGGGASYNEQFF.

The chain joins TRBV11-2 to TRBJ1-4, with a weak D call TRBD1 (6 bases). Germline V gene data show CDR1 as SGHAT and CDR2 as FQNNGV. Trimming pared 7 bases from V and 5 bases from J, leaving 17 bases between. The CDR3 is 15 residues long. The CDR3 reads CASTSQGQGNEKLFF. The CDR3 bases are TGTGCCAGCACCTCTCAGGGGCAAGGGAATGAAAAACTGTTTTTT.

The chain is built from TRBV29-1 and TRBJ2-6, with D tentatively TRBD2 (7 bases). V was shortened by 6 bases and J by 1 base, with 13 bases between the two germline ends. The CDR3 spans 15 residues. The V gene's germline CDR1 is SQVTM and CDR2 ANQGSEA. The CDR3 coding sequence is TGCAGCGTCTCGGGGGGCGTATCTGGGGCCAACGTCCTGACTTTC. It codes for CSVSGGVSGANVLTF.

Concerning this clone itself: Other DNA sequences in this specimen translate into the identical CDR3. The CDR3 reads CASSESRDQPQHF. CDR3 sequence (DNA): TGTGCCAGCAGTGAAAGCAGGGACCAGCCCCAGCATTTT. The rearrangement links TRBV2 to TRBJ1-5; TRBD1 is a possible D gene (5 bases). Trimming removed 2 bases from V and 7 bases from J, with 9 bases in between. CDR3 length: 13 residues. Germline CDR1 reads SNHLY; CDR2 reads FYNNEI. Variable domain in full (rest from reference TRBV2 and TRBJ1-5): EPEVTQTPSHQVTQMGQEVILRCVPISNHLYFYWYRQILGQKVEFLVSFYNNEISEKSEIFDDQFSVERPDGSNFTLKIRSTKLEDSAMYFCASSESRDQPQHFGDGTRLSIL.

Of note for this clone: The limits of the CDR3 on the DNA are not certain, so only TCRdb's listed CDR3 is given. V usage is TRBV10-3 and J usage is TRBJ2-3; TRBD2, the table's D call, was not compared with the DNA. The germline V gene encodes CDR1 ENHRY and CDR2 SYGVKD. The CDR3 spans 14 residues, counting both ends. Here the CDR3 reads CAISTLGEGDTQYF.

This sequence joins TRBV18 and TRBJ1-2; D uncertain. Trimming removed 3 bases at V and 4 bases at J, with 12 bases between. The CDR3 covers 14 residues. Germline V gene lookup returns CDR1 KGHSH and CDR2 LQKENI. CDR3 DNA sequence: TGTGCCAGCTCACCCGGGGAGGGCCTCTATGGCTACACCTTC. This encodes CASSPGEGLYGYTF. The variable domain in full, with the rest retrieved from reference TRBV18 and TRBJ1-2, is NAGVMQNPRHLVRRRGQEARLRCSPMKGHSHVYWYRQLPEEGLKFMVYLQKENIIDESGMPKERFSAEFPKEGPSILRIQQVVRGDSAAYFCASSPGEGLYGYTFGSGTRLTVV.

The chain uses TRBV5-1 and TRBJ2-7; D may be TRBD1 or TRBD2 (5 bases each). V gave up 7 bases and J gave up 2 bases, with 13 bases separating them. Looked up from germline, CDR1 is SGHRS and CDR2 is YFSETQ. This CDR3 region has 13 residues. CDR3 loop: CASGQGDPYEQYF. CDR3 nucleotides: TGCGCCAGCGGTCAGGGAGACCCCTACGAGCAGTACTTC.

This clone was recorded only once. V is TRBV10-3 and J is TRBJ1-6; D gene uncertain. Trimming stripped 6 bases from V and 7 bases from J, with 10 bases between. Germline CDR1 is ENHRY and CDR2 is SYGVKD. The CDR3 consists of 13 residues. The CDR3 DNA reads as TGTGCCATCAGGCAGTCGGAAAATTCACCCCTCCACTTT. Amino acids: CAIRQSENSPLHF.